The T cell receptor (beta chain) described here comes from a study of blood T cell repertoires in COVID-19. Whole-study context: Spain, Italy and the United States supplied samples that represented acute and convalescent COVID-19.

Method: immunoSEQ multiplex PCR; TCRdb's copy keeps in-frame clones and lacks some. The sample consists of 350,000 to 400,000 clones, 88% of them appearing once. Recruitment covered roughly 22 US areas and drew participants whose ages spanned about 18 to 89 years. CDR3 length equals 13 residues. J was trimmed by 5 bases and V by 7 bases; bases with no gene match: 5. The chain uses TRBV12-3 or TRBV12-4 and TRBJ1-1, with TRBD1 matching 9 bases. Sequenced: PBMCs or T cells enriched from blood (not recorded which). This TCR derives from a woman aged 18-35 years who had recovered from COVID-19. This CDR3 is CASILTGGTEAFF. The CDR3 nucleotides are TGTGCCAGCATCCTGACAGGGGGGACTGAAGCTTTCTTT.